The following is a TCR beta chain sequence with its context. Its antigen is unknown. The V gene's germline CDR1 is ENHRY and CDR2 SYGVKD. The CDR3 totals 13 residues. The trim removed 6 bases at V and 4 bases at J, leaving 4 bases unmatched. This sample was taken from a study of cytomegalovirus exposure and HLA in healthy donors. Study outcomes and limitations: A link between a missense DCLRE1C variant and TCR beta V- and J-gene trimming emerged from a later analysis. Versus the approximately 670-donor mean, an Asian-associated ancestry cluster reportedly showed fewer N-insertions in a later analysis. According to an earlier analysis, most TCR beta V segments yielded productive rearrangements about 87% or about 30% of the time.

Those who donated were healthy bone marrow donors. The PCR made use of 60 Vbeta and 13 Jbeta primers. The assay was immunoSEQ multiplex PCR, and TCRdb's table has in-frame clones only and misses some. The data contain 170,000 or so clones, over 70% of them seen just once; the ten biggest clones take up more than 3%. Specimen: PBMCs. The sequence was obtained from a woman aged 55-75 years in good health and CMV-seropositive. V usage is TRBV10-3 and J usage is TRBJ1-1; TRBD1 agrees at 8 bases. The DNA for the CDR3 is TGTGCCATCAGCGTTACAGGGGGCACTGAAGCTTTCTTT. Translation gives CAISVTGGTEAFF.